This entry lists 8 T cell receptor beta chains sequenced from one sample in a study of metastatic and nonmetastatic thyroid tumors. TCRdb reprocessed the PCR reads using MiXCR. The sample comprises 40,000 to 55,000 clones, roughly 15% of which are singletons, and around 22% rests with the top ten. There were no patients who had received any treatment before thyroid surgery. The source material was blood. These receptors all stem from a female donor with papillary thyroid cancer or a benign thyroid nodule (not recorded which). Some clones in this sample may be carry-over from other donors' samples.

The table lists this clone with many counts. V usage is TRBV6-1 and J usage is TRBJ1-5, with TRBD1 matching 7 bases. Per the germline V gene, CDR1 is MNHNS and CDR2 is SASEGT. The CDR3 runs to 14 residues. The junction had 8 bases not matched to a gene; V was cut back by 6 bases and J by 6 bases. The CDR3 coding sequence is TGTGCCAGCAGGGCCGGACAGGCGGGTCAGCCCCAGCATTTT. Residues: CASRAGQAGQPQHF.

This clone was seen just once. The chain is built from TRBV6-2 or TRBV6-3 and TRBJ1-6, with 9 bases fitting TRBD1. Unmatched junction bases numbered 17, after V lost 4 bases and J lost 7 bases. CDR1 and CDR2 from the germline V gene are MNHEY and SVGEGT. This CDR3 spans 19 amino acids. CDR3 coding DNA: TGTGCCAGCAGTTGCTACTCGTTTAGGGACAGGGTAAAAAATTCACCCCTCCACTTT. It yields the protein CASSCYSFRDRVKNSPLHF.

This clone was detected ten times or more. The rearrangement uses TRBV27 and TRBJ2-5; 11 positions agree with TRBD2. CDR3 size: 14 residues. Germline values: CDR1 MNHEY, CDR2 SMNVEV (reference sequence). The V segment lost 6 bases and the J segment 5 bases; nucleotides outside the gene matches: 5. Written as DNA, the CDR3 is TGTGCCAGCAGCCGACTAGCGGGAAGGGAGACCCAGTACTTC. This gives the protein CASSRLAGRETQYF.

This clone was detected a few times. An end of the junction differs from the germline gene, which may be a read error. The V and J genes are TRBV24-1 and TRBJ2-7; 9 positions agree with TRBD1. Germline-derived CDR1 and CDR2 are KGHDR and SFDVKD. The CDR3 is 16 amino acids. The CDR3 sequence is CATSDRTGDQSCEQCF. CDR3 sequence (DNA): TGTGCCACCAGTGATCGGACAGGGGATCAATCCTGCGAGCAGTGCTTC.

A few counts support this clone. The rearrangement links TRBV4-1 to TRBJ1-2; D is ambiguous. Germline assignment: CDR1 MGHRA and CDR2 YSYEKL. The CDR3 runs to 14 residues. The V and J ends lost 0 bases and 0 bases respectively, with 5 bases between them. CDR3 in amino acids: CASSQERANYGYTF. CDR3 coding DNA: TGCGCCAGCAGCCAAGAAAGGGCTAACTATGGCTACACCTTC.

This clone was picked up many times. The V gene is TRBV28, the J gene TRBJ2-7; perhaps D is TRBD1 or TRBD2 (5 bases each). CDR3 size: 11 residues. Germline values: CDR1 MDHEN, CDR2 SYDVKM. V lost 5 bases, J lost 7 bases, and 9 bases lay in between. The CDR3 protein is CASSRGREQYF. The CDR3 nucleotides are TGTGCCAGCAGTCGGGGCCGGGAGCAGTACTTC.

CDR3 nucleotide sequence: TGTGCCAGCAGCAGACTAGCGGGTTATCAAGAGACCCAGTACTTC. Amino acids: CASSRLAGYQETQYF. The chain joins TRBV5-6 to TRBJ2-5, with 10 bases aligning to TRBD2. Germline V lookup: CDR1 SGHDT, CDR2 YYEEEE. V dropped 4 bases and J dropped 2; count of bases not matched to a gene: 5. There are 15 residues in the CDR3.

The chain joins TRBV5-4 to TRBJ2-1, with D possibly being TRBD1 (6 bases). This CDR3 comprises 15 residues. CDR1 is SGHNT and CDR2 is YYREEE in the germline V gene (reference sequence). V was shortened by 4 bases and J by 7 bases, with 18 bases between the two germline ends. CDR3 amino acids: CASSLGAGPENEQFF. The DNA for the CDR3 is TGTGCCAGCAGCCTGGGGGCGGGCCCAGAAAATGAGCAGTTCTTC. The entire variable domain, with the rest obtained from reference TRBV5-4 and TRBJ2-1, is as follows: ETGVTQSPTHLIKTRGQQVTLRCSSQSGHNTVSWYQQALGQGPQFIFQYYREEENGRGNFPPRFSGLQFPNYSSELNVNALELDDSALYLCASSLGAGPENEQFFGPGTRLTVL.